Sequencing of this TCR beta chain was carried out in a study of early stage breast cancer tumors. Study-level information: Invasive lobular carcinomas made up four of 12 ER+/PR+/HER2- tumors. Whole-study findings and limits: Commonly generated sequences made up most enriched TCRB sequences shared between patients. Compared with adjacent normal breast tissue, tumors showed about 2.3-fold greater T cell density and higher clonality.

CDR3 length equals 15 residues. V trimming: 3 bases; J trimming: 2 bases; junction bases outside the gene matches: 7. The germline CDR1 and CDR2 sequences are MNHEY and SMNVEV (reference sequence). Blood replicates held 0.5 ug DNA, tumor or normal breast about 1.5 ug, two each. Sequencing used immunoSEQ multiplex PCR; TCRdb keeps in-frame clones, though not all of them. The sample gives about 36,000 clones, about 68% of which show up once; about 7% is in the top ten. Of note for this clone: Its matching antigen is unknown.

The chain combines TRBV27 with TRBJ2-7, with TRBD1 identical over 7 bases. Sequenced sample: blood. The receptor was isolated from a person aged 55 to 70 with breast cancer. CDR3 residues: CASSFFDRAPYEQYF. Here the CDR3 DNA reads TGTGCCAGCAGTTTTTTCGACAGGGCCCCCTACGAGCAGTACTTC.